One sample yielded the 19 T cell receptor beta chains listed below, sequenced in a study of cytomegalovirus exposure and HLA in healthy donors. The study ran its PCR with 60 Vbeta and 13 Jbeta primers. Profiled with immunoSEQ multiplex PCR; TCRdb holds only in-frame clones, not every one. The sample has tens of thousands of clones, about 77% seen once; the top ten hold under 3.5%. Sequencing used PBMCs. Receptors were obtained from a woman aged 40 to 50 in good health and CMV-seropositive.

The V and J genes are TRBV7-8 and TRBJ2-3; D is undetermined. With 1 base removed from V and 0 bases from J, the gap between germline ends came to 5 bases. There are 14 residues in the CDR3. Germline lookup yields CDR1 SGHVS and CDR2 FQNEAQ. CDR3 DNA: TGTGCCAGCAGCTTAGTTGGCAGCACAGATACGCAGTATTTT. Translated: CASSLVGSTDTQYF.

This chain connects TRBV5-6 to TRBJ1-5; tentatively, D is TRBD1 (6 bases). The CDR3 consists of 15 residues. Germline CDR1 is SGHDT and CDR2 is YYEEEE. Between the trimmed V and J ends, which lost 4 bases and 5 bases, there was a span of 16 bases. The CDR3 loop reads CASSKTGQPDQPQHF. The CDR3 DNA is TGTGCCAGCAGCAAAACAGGGCAACCCGATCAGCCCCAGCATTTT.

This clone was seen a handful of times. The V and J genes are TRBV15 and TRBJ2-7; possibly TRBD1 for D (8 bases). V lost 9 bases, J lost 3 bases, and 21 bases lay in between. Germline CDR1 LNHNV, CDR2 YYDKDF (reference sequence). The CDR3 length is 15 residues. The CDR3: CATEGRDRRHYEQYF. In nucleotides, the CDR3 is TGTGCCACAGAGGGGAGGGACAGGAGGCACTACGAGCAGTACTTC. Full variable domain (missing parts from reference TRBV15 and TRBJ2-7): DAMVIQNPRYQVTQFGKPVTLSCSQTLNHNVMYWYQQKSSQAPKLLFHYYDKDFNNEADTPDNFQSRRPNTSFCFLDIRSPGLGDTAMYLCATEGRDRRHYEQYFGPGTRLTVT.

The chain employs TRBV10-3 and TRBJ1-1, with D uncertain. The V and J ends lost 10 bases and 0 bases respectively, with 18 bases between them. Germline V gives CDR1 ENHRY, CDR2 SYGVKD. This CDR3 has 15 residues. The CDR3 reads CATSQGGPMNTEAFF. The CDR3 DNA follows: TGTGCCACCTCGCAAGGAGGCCCCATGAACACTGAAGCTTTCTTT.

V usage is TRBV6-5 and J usage is TRBJ1-1; no reliable D call. The length of the CDR3 is 15 residues. Trimming stripped 2 bases from V and 5 bases from J, with 15 bases between. Germline-derived CDR1 and CDR2 are MNHEY and SVGAGI. This CDR3 reads CASSYTVTRVTEAFF. The CDR3 region has the DNA TGTGCCAGCAGTTACACGGTCACCCGAGTAACTGAAGCTTTCTTT.

The chain is built from TRBV11-2 and TRBJ2-3; D may be TRBD1 (6 bases). The CDR3 runs 17 residues. Germline-derived CDR1 and CDR2 are SGHAT and FQNNGV. V lost 0 bases and J lost 1, with 14 bases in between. The CDR3 bases are TGTGCCAGCAGCTTAGAGCCCCCAGGGGCCCGCACAGATACGCAGTATTTT. This translates into CASSLEPPGARTDTQYF.

The chain employs TRBV10-2 and TRBJ2-2, with 13 bases identical to TRBD2. The ends lost 8 bases at V and 6 bases at J; junction bases unmatched: 3. Germline V CDR1 and CDR2: WSHSY, SAAADI. This CDR3 comprises 14 residues. The CDR3 is CASFTSGGAGELFF. In DNA form, the CDR3 reads TGCGCCAGCTTCACTAGCGGGGGGGCCGGGGAGCTGTTTTTT.

This chain joins TRBV5-4 and TRBJ2-7; 9 bases are a match to TRBD1. Germline trimming cut 3 bases from V and 6 bases from J; bases unmatched to any gene: 10. The CDR3 contains 15 residues. The V gene's germline CDR1 is SGHNT and CDR2 YYREEE (reference sequence). CDR3 sequence: CASSSPGQGRGEQYF. CDR3 DNA sequence: TGTGCCAGCAGCTCGCCGGGACAGGGAAGGGGCGAGCAGTACTTC. Full variable domain (remainder filled in from reference TRBV5-4 and TRBJ2-7): ETGVTQSPTHLIKTRGQQVTLRCSSQSGHNTVSWYQQALGQGPQFIFQYYREEENGRGNFPPRFSGLQFPNYSSELNVNALELDDSALYLCASSSPGQGRGEQYFGPGTRLTVT.

The J gene is TRBJ2-7, the V gene TRBV19; D possibly corresponds to TRBD2 (5 bases). V was shortened by 6 bases and J by 9 bases, with 24 bases between the two germline ends. Germline CDR1 LNHDA, CDR2 SQIVND (reference sequence). The CDR3 is made up of 15 amino acids. CDR3 coding DNA: TGTGCCAGTAGCCCCCGCGGACTCCCCTCTCTTGGGCAGTACTTC. It translates to CASSPRGLPSLGQYF.

The chain couples TRBV18 to TRBJ1-6; no reliable D call. Trimming removed 6 bases from V and 7 bases from J, with 16 bases in between. The CDR3 runs to 15 residues. CDR1 KGHSH and CDR2 LQKENI come from the germline V gene. The CDR3 nucleotides are TGTGCCAGCTCGCCCGTGGAGAGTCGGAATTCACCCCTCCACTTT. This encodes CASSPVESRNSPLHF.

This chain uses TRBV21-1 with TRBJ1-6; TRBD1 is the table's D call, not checked against the DNA. TRBV21-1 is a recognized pseudogene. The CDR3 loop spans 16 amino acids. CDR3 coding DNA: TGTGCCAGCAGCAAGGTGGTGGGACAGAGTAATTCACCCCTCCACTTT. This translates into CASSKVVGQSNSPLHF.

The V and J genes are TRBV30 and TRBJ2-3; maybe TRBD2 (6 bases). Per germline, CDR1 GTSNPN and CDR2 SVGIG (reference sequence). The CDR3 extends over 13 amino acids. The V end was cut by 8 bases, the J end by 8 bases, with 20 bases between. The CDR3, as DNA: TGTGCCCTCACCGGGAGCACTGGGGGTACGCAGTATTTT. Translated: CALTGSTGGTQYF.

V gene TRBV5-1 combines with J gene TRBJ2-1; 9 positions match TRBD1. Trimming at V came to 4 bases and at J to 8 bases, leaving 1 base not matched to a gene. The CDR3 sequence is 12 residues long. Germline lookup yields CDR1 SGHRS and CDR2 YFSETQ. CDR3 loop: CASSRDRDEQFF. The CDR3 coding sequence is TGCGCCAGCAGCCGGGACAGGGATGAGCAGTTCTTC. The full variable domain, its missing parts supplied by reference TRBV5-1 and TRBJ2-1, is KAGVTQTPRYLIKTRGQQVTLSCSPISGHRSVSWYQQTPGQGLQFLFEYFSETQRNKGNFPGRFSGRQFSNSRSEMNVSTLELGDSALYLCASSRDRDEQFFGPGTRLTVL.

J is TRBJ2-7 and V is TRBV4-1, with 11 bases lining up with TRBD1. The germline V gene has CDR1 MGHRA and CDR2 YSYEKL. The CDR3 covers 14 residues. Trimming removed 1 base from V and 6 bases from J; junction bases left unmatched: 2. CDR3: CASSQGTGGAEQYF. In DNA form, the CDR3 reads TGCGCCAGCAGCCAAGGGACAGGGGGCGCCGAGCAGTACTTC.

The chain recombines TRBV14 with TRBJ2-7; D is perhaps TRBD1 (5 bases). Germline assignment: CDR1 SGHDN and CDR2 FVKESK. This CDR3 spans 15 amino acids. V shed 0 bases and J shed 0 bases, with 9 bases lying between them. In DNA form, the CDR3 reads TGTGCCAGCAGCCAAGACAGACAGACCTCCTACGAGCAGTACTTC. It specifies CASSQDRQTSYEQYF.

This chain links TRBV14 with TRBJ1-6; D might be TRBD1 (5 bases). CDR1 SGHDN and CDR2 FVKESK come from the germline V gene. With 4 bases removed from V and 8 bases from J, the gap between germline ends came to 15 bases. The CDR3 totals 15 residues. CDR3 protein: CASSPRRTGDSPLHF. The CDR3 DNA follows: TGTGCCAGCAGCCCTCGTCGGACGGGGGATTCACCCCTCCACTTT.

This clone occurred a few times. For the CDR3, the DNA is TGCGCCAGCAGCTTAGACACCCACTCCTATAATTCACCCCTCCACTTT. It is translated as CASSLDTHSYNSPLHF. The V gene is TRBV5-1, the J gene TRBJ1-6, with no clear D. This CDR3 is 16 amino acids long. The V gene lost 2 bases and the J gene lost 0 bases, with 9 bases spanning the gap. Germline V lookup: CDR1 SGHRS, CDR2 YFSETQ.

CDR3 loop: CASSFSHSTDTQYF. The DNA of the CDR3 is TGTGCCAGCAGCTTTTCCCATTCCACAGATACGCAGTATTTT. The chain joins TRBV7-2 to TRBJ2-3, with D uncertain. Looked up from germline, CDR1 is SGHTA and CDR2 is FQGNSA. The CDR3 sequence is 14 residues long. Trimming left V 3 bases short and J 2 bases short, with 9 bases between.

The chain has TRBV7-3 and TRBJ1-1, with 10 positions matching TRBD1. The CDR3 has 15 residues. V lost 5 bases to trimming and J lost 7 bases; unmatched junction nucleotides: 10. In germline, CDR1 is SGHTA, CDR2 FQGTGA. CDR3 loop: CASSTRTGGKLEAFF. The CDR3, as DNA: TGTGCCAGCAGCACCCGGACAGGGGGAAAACTTGAAGCTTTCTTT.